Listed below are T cell receptor beta chains from one sample, sequenced in a study of PD-L1 blockade in urothelial cancer. Clones were read by immunoSEQ multiplex PCR, and TCRdb kept only the in-frame ones, dropping some. Of 70,000 to 95,000 clones detected, roughly 84% appear once; the ten largest clones hold roughly 2%. Sequencing used PBMCs, obtained around atezolizumab (anti-PD-L1) treatment. The receptors were sampled from a man in his fifties or sixties with urothelial cancer. CDR3s leave out the opening cysteine and the closing phenylalanine or tryptophan.

j_gene	v_gene	CDR3aa
TRBJ2-6	TRBV9	ASSVQSGANVLT
TRBJ2-3	TRBV5-1	ASSLGTTSTDTQY
TRBJ2-5	TRBV27	ASSSQRGGRQTQY
TRBJ1-1	TRBV19	ASSPRDRVRWTEAF
TRBJ1-6	TRBV11-2	ASSFQGRGNSPLH
TRBJ1-5	TRBV6-1	ATTGTGVVQPQH
TRBJ1-2	TRBV11-2	ASSWIDRGEGYT
TRBJ1-2	TRBV5-5	ASSLAGGQGSIYGYT
TRBJ2-1	TRBV6-5	ASSSVTYEQF
TRBJ1-5	TRBV30	AWSTGGTADYSNQPQH
TRBJ1-1	TRBV20-1	GATMNTEAF
TRBJ2-1	TRBV29-1	SVVPQANEQF
TRBJ2-1	TRBV28	ATGGGQGYNEQF
TRBJ2-3	TRBV6-4	ASSADDRSTDTQY
TRBJ2-3	TRBV30	AWSRMADTQY
TRBJ2-1	TRBV18	ASSVRDRAYNEQF
TRBJ2-7	TRBV5-1	ASSSRYGGSYEQY
TRBJ2-7	TRBV4-1	ASSQAPLRAGESEQY
TRBJ1-2	TRBV16	ASSQEGYYGYT
TRBJ1-1	TRBV30	AWGDRNTEAF
TRBJ1-5	TRBV6-5	ASSRDSFQPQH
TRBJ1-3	TRBV5-6	ASSLARGDTIY
TRBJ1-1	TRBV13	ASSSGGEAF
TRBJ2-5	TRBV30	AWSVKRDTETQY
TRBJ2-7	TRBV5-6	ASANGLYEQY
TRBJ2-2	TRBV5-4	ASSLAGQGFKAGELF
TRBJ2-7	TRBV29-1	SVEGLADTLYEQY
TRBJ2-3	TRBV29-1	SVEVPPPSGSDTQY
TRBJ2-7	TRBV14	ASSTRDSSSYEQY
TRBJ2-1	TRBV10-3	AISVVWREEGNEQF
TRBJ2-2	TRBV5-1	ASSFGQGKAWNTGELF
TRBJ1-3	TRBV5-4	ASSRAAGTGNTIY